Listed below are T cell receptor beta chains from one sample, sequenced in a study of cytomegalovirus exposure and HLA in healthy donors. The method was immunoSEQ multiplex PCR; TCRdb's version includes in-frame clones alone and lacks a portion of them. Among fewer than 250,000 clones, under 90% were seen once, and the ten largest hold 1% to 1.5%. Sequenced material: PBMCs. These TCRs come from a human donor in good health. Both conserved end residues are part of each CDR3. A D gene is named only where the DNA matches it firmly. Rows give clone size only sometimes, using once, few, many, or a class for an expanded clone.

J | V | D | size | DNA | CDR3
TRBJ2-7 | TRBV5-1 | . | . | TGCGCCAGCAGCCTCCAGGGCACCCCCTACGAGCAGTACTTC | CASSLQGTPYEQYF
TRBJ1-2 | TRBV19 | TRBD1 | . | TGTGCCAGTAGTACCCCCGGGACAGGGGGCAGAGGCTACACCTTC | CASSTPGTGGRGYTF
TRBJ2-4 | TRBV7-9 | TRBD1 | . | TGTGCCAGCAGCTTAGGTAGGAGGACAGGGCCTTTAGCCAAAAACATTCAGTACTTC | CASSLGRRTGPLAKNIQYF
TRBJ1-6 | TRBV14 | . | . | TGTGCCAGCAGCCAATACTCGGGGTCTTCACCCCTCCACTTT | CASSQYSGSSPLHF
TRBJ1-4 | TRBV18 | . | . | TGTGCCAGCTCACCGTCAGAGGGAACTAATGAAAAACTGTTTTTT | CASSPSEGTNEKLFF
TRBJ2-5 | TRBV27 | TRBD1 | . | TGTGCCAGCAGTTCAACGGACAGGGGACTTCACCAAGAGACCCAGTACTTC | CASSSTDRGLHQETQYF
TRBJ2-6 | TRBV4-2 | . | . | TGTGCCAGCAGCTCGAGACTGGTGGCTGGGGCCAACGTCCTGACTTTC | CASSSRLVAGANVLTF
TRBJ2-1 | TRBV19 | . | . | TGTGCCAGTAGGGGTACAGGGTCGACTGAGCAGTTCTTC | CASRGTGSTEQFF
TRBJ1-2 | TRBV19 | . | once | TGTGCCAGTAGTGGGGGACTCCTGAACTATGGCTACACCTTC | CASSGGLLNYGYTF
TRBJ2-1 | TRBV6-1 | . | . | TGTGCCAGCAAAGCAGGTACCCCCAATGAGCAGTTCTTC | CASKAGTPNEQFF
TRBJ2-1 | TRBV7-9 | TRBD2 | . | TGTGCCAGCAGCCCAGGGACTAGCGGGAGTGTCGCCTACAATGAGCAGTTCTTC | CASSPGTSGSVAYNEQFF
TRBJ2-1 | TRBV7-2 | . | once | TGTGCCAGCAGCTTAGGCGGGCAGGCCCACAATGAGCAGTTCTTC | CASSLGGQAHNEQFF
TRBJ2-3 | TRBV2 | . | . | TGTGCCAGCAGGACTGGGTCAACAGGTACGCAGTATTTT | CASRTGSTGTQYF
TRBJ1-1 | TRBV28 | . | . | TGTGCCAGCAGGACGCGGGACTCATTCACTGAAGCTTTCTTT | CASRTRDSFTEAFF
TRBJ2-7 | TRBV7-3 | . | . | TGTGCCAGCAGCCTAGGGGGTGGAGGTACTTACGAGCAGTACTTC | CASSLGGGGTYEQYF
TRBJ2-1 | TRBV4-3 | . | . | TGCGCCAGCAGCCAAGAGGTTAGTCGGAATGAGCAGTTCTTC | CASSQEVSRNEQFF
TRBJ2-1 | TRBV5-6 | TRBD2 | . | TGTGCCAGCAGCTTGGTACTAGCGGGATACCGCAATGAGCAGTTCTTC | CASSLVLAGYRNEQFF
TRBJ1-2 | TRBV9 | TRBD1 | . | TGTGCCAGCAGCCTAGGGACAGGGCTGGATGGCTACACCTTC | CASSLGTGLDGYTF
TRBJ1-2 | TRBV7-3 | . | . | TGTGCCAGCAGCTTATACGGGGGTAACTATGGCTACACCTTC | CASSLYGGNYGYTF
TRBJ1-1 | TRBV6-5 | . | . | TGTGCCAGCAGTTACGTGGGAGCCACTGAAGCTTTCTTT | CASSYVGATEAFF
TRBJ2-7 | TRBV19 | . | . | TGTGCCAGTAGTTGGCAGGGGAGATACGAGCAGTACTTC | CASSWQGRYEQYF
TRBJ2-1 | TRBV30 | TRBD2 | . | TGTGCCTGGAGTGAAGGCGGGAGCTTTGGGCAGTTCTTC | CAWSEGGSFGQFF
TRBJ1-1 | TRBV15 | TRBD1 | . | TGTGCCACCAGCATCCGGGACAGGGGGCGAATCGCTGAAGCTTTCTTT | CATSIRDRGRIAEAFF
TRBJ2-5 | TRBV7-6 | . | . | TGTGCCAGCAGCCCTGGGACATCACAAGAGACCCAGTACTTC | CASSPGTSQETQYF
TRBJ1-5 | TRBV6-5 | . | . | TGTGCCAGCAGACGCGCTGGGACAAATCCCCAGCCCCAGCATTTT | CASRRAGTNPQPQHF
TRBJ2-7 | TRBV7-2 | TRBD1 | . | TGTGCCAGCAGCTTAGTTCCAGGGGGCCGGACCTACGAGCAGTACTTC | CASSLVPGGRTYEQYF
TRBJ2-1 | TRBV19 | . | . | TGTGCCAGTAGTATAAGTGGAGGACTCAGCTCCTACAATGAGCAGTTCTTC | CASSISGGLSSYNEQFF
TRBJ2-1 | TRBV7-2 | TRBD2 | . | TGTGCCAGCAGCAGGCGGGAGGGCGTAAATGAGCAGTTCTTC | CASSRREGVNEQFF
TRBJ2-1 | TRBV7-2 | TRBD2 | . | TGTGCCAGCAGCTCCACTAGCGGGACTTACAATGAGCAGTTCTTC | CASSSTSGTYNEQFF
TRBJ2-3 | TRBV18 | TRBD2 | . | TGTGCCAGCTCACCACCGCTAGCGGGGGATACGCAGTATTTT | CASSPPLAGDTQYF
TRBJ2-7 | TRBV5-1 | TRBD2 | . | TGCGCCAGCAGCTTGGTTACCCGACAATGGCGGGGGTCCTACGAGCAGTACTTC | CASSLVTRQWRGSYEQYF
TRBJ1-4 | TRBV19 | . | . | TGTGCCAGTAGTATAAATAGGGGCAGTAGACTGTTTTTT | CASSINRGSRLFF
TRBJ2-5 | TRBV7-7 | TRBD2 | . | TGTGCTAGCAGCTTAGGGCTAGCGGGAGAGGAGACCCAGTACTTC | CASSLGLAGEETQYF